One sample yielded the 7 T cell receptor beta chains listed below, sequenced in a study of shared clonotypes between healthy human individuals. Assay used: immunoSEQ multiplex PCR; TCRdb lists only in-frame clones, some missing. The data contain under 1 million clones, just over 95% of them singletons. Positively selected for CCR7, the CD45RO-negative cells used as naive CD8 cells excluded terminally differentiated effector memory CD45RA+ cells. The source material was naive CD8+ T cells sorted from blood. The receptors here all came from a man aged 25 to 40 in good health.

The chain uses TRBV25-1 and TRBJ2-3; D possibly corresponds to TRBD1 (6 bases). The V gene lost 2 bases and the J gene lost 4 bases, with 10 bases spanning the gap. The CDR3 contains 14 residues. Germline lookup yields CDR1 MGHDK and CDR2 SYGVNS. This CDR3 reads CASSEPDRPDTQYF. CDR3 coding DNA: TGTGCCAGCAGTGAACCGGACAGACCAGATACGCAGTATTTT.

The gene calls are TRBV6-1 and TRBJ2-2, with 8 bases that match TRBD2. Germline trimming cut 2 bases from V and 4 bases from J; bases unmatched to any gene: 0. Germline V gives CDR1 MNHNS, CDR2 SASEGT. This CDR3 contains 14 residues. CDR3 region: CASSETSGTGELFF. CDR3 bases: TGTGCCAGCAGTGAAACTAGCGGCACCGGGGAGCTGTTTTTT.

This sequence joins TRBV4-1 and TRBJ2-3, with 9 bases lining up with TRBD2. The V gene's germline CDR1 is MGHRA and CDR2 YSYEKL. This CDR3 spans 15 amino acids. V lost 1 base and J lost 2; bases outside the gene matches: 1. As DNA, the CDR3 is TGCGCCAGCAGCCAAGGCGGGAGGGCCACAGATACGCAGTATTTT. Protein product: CASSQGGRATDTQYF.

V and J are TRBV10-3 and TRBJ1-1; weak D call: TRBD1 (5 bases). Between the trimmed V and J ends, which lost 4 bases and 0 bases, there was a span of 12 bases. The V gene's germline CDR1 is ENHRY and CDR2 SYGVKD. The CDR3 sequence is 15 residues long. The CDR3 DNA reads as TGTGCCATCAGTGGGGGGGACGGACTGAACACTGAAGCTTTCTTT. Protein: CAISGGDGLNTEAFF.

The rearrangement uses TRBV5-6 and TRBJ2-7, with D perhaps TRBD1 (7 bases). Trimming cost V 3 bases and J 2 bases, with 18 bases left between them. Germline V gene data show CDR1 as SGHDT and CDR2 as YYEEEE. This CDR3 is 16 amino acids long. Here the CDR3 reads CASSSPRGTATYEQYF. DNA of the CDR3: TGTGCCAGCAGCTCTCCCCGGGGGACAGCAACCTACGAGCAGTACTTC.

The chain links TRBV7-9 to TRBJ2-7; D is ambiguous. Per the germline V gene, CDR1 is SEHNR and CDR2 is FQNEAQ (reference sequence). The ends were cut back, 5 bases at V and 0 bases at J, with 11 bases in the middle. The CDR3 loop spans 14 amino acids. CDR3 DNA: TGTGCCAGCAGCAACTTACCTAGCTCCTACGAGCAGTACTTC. It encodes CASSNLPSSYEQYF.

This clone appeared a single time. Other DNA sequences within the sample encode an identical CDR3. The CDR3 coding sequence is TGTGCCAGCGCTGCTTACAATGAGCAGTTCTTC. As protein: CASAAYNEQFF. The chain employs TRBV27 and TRBJ2-1; no clear D gene. CDR1 MNHEY and CDR2 SMNVEV come from the germline V gene (reference sequence). There are 11 residues in the CDR3. The V end lost 8 bases, the J end lost 4 bases, and 6 bases lay between the germline ends.